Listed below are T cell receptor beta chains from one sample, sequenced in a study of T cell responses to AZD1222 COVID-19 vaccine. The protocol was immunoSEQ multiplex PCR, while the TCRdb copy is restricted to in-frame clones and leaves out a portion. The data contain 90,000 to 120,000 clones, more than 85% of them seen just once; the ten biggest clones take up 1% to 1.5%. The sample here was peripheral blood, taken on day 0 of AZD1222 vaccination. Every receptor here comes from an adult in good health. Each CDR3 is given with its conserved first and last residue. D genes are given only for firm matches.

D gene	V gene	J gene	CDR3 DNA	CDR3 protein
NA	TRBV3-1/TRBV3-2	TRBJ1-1	TGTGCCAGCAGCCAAGATCTACAGGGAGCGAACACTGAAGCTTTCTTT	CASSQDLQGANTEAFF
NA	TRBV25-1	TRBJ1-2	TGTGCCAGCAGTGAATGGGGGGGCAATGGCTACACCTTC	CASSEWGGNGYTF
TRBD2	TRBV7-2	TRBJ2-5	TGTGCCAGCAGCCAACTAGCGGGGGGCGTGGAGACCCAGTACTTC	CASSQLAGGVETQYF
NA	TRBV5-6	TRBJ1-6	TGTGCCAGCAGCCGTATGTCAGGGGTCGGCTCCTATAATTCACCCCTCCACTTT	CASSRMSGVGSYNSPLHF
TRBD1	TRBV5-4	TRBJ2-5	TGTGCCAGCAGCTTGGGGACAGGAGAGACCCAGTACTTC	CASSLGTGETQYF
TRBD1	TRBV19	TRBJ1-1	TGTGCCAGTAGTTCCCGGGACAGGAAAAACACTGAAGCTTTCTTT	CASSSRDRKNTEAFF
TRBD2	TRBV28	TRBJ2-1	TGTGCCAGCAGAACCGAGGGACTAGCGGGAGGCAATGAGCAGTTCTTC	CASRTEGLAGGNEQFF
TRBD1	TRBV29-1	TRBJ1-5	TGCAGCGTTGTAACAGGGGCTCAGCAGCCCCAGCATTTT	CSVVTGAQQPQHF
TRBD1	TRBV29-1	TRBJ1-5	TGCAGCGTTGCCGGGACAGGGGCCGATAGCAATCAGCCCCAGCATTTT	CSVAGTGADSNQPQHF
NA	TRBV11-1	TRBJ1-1	TGTGCCAGCAGCTTCGGGCTGAACACTGAAGCTTTCTTT	CASSFGLNTEAFF
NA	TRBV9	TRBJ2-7	TGTGCCAGCAGCCCAGGTTCCCACCCTGGAGGGGAGCAGTACTTC	CASSPGSHPGGEQYF
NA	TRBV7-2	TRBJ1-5	TGTGCCAGCAGCTTAGAGGGGACTAGCAATCAGCCCCAGCATTTT	CASSLEGTSNQPQHF
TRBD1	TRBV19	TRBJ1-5	TGTGCCAGTAGTCGGGGGGGACAGGCGTCGTATAGCAATCAGCCCCAGCATTTT	CASSRGGQASYSNQPQHF
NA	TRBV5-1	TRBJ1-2	TGCGCCAGCAGCGCACAGCAGGGTAGCGGCTACACCTTC	CASSAQQGSGYTF
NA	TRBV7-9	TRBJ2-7	TGTGCCAGCAGCGTGGCGGGGTCCCTCTACGAGCAGTACTTC	CASSVAGSLYEQYF
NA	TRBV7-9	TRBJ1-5	TGTGCCAGCAGCCAAGACAGCAATCAGCCCCAGCATTTT	CASSQDSNQPQHF